These 6 T cell receptor beta chains share one sample of origin, sequenced in a study of ipilimumab plus nivolumab after autologous stem cell transplantation. Using immunoSEQ multiplex PCR, the repertoire was profiled, and TCRdb retains in-frame clones only, with some absent. The data hold about 40,000 clones, with nearly 95% observed a single time. The sample in question was PBMCs, obtained in a trial of ipilimumab plus nivolumab as post-transplant consolidation. Receptors originate from a male donor with multiple myeloma.

The chain links TRBV19 to TRBJ1-4; weak D call: TRBD1 (5 bases). Deletions cut 6 bases from V and 6 bases from J, with 14 bases between. The CDR3 runs to 14 residues. The V gene's germline CDR1 is LNHDA and CDR2 SQIVND (reference sequence). As DNA, the CDR3 is TGTGCCAGTAGCGCCCGGGACTCGGATGAAAAACTGTTTTTT. Translating it yields CASSARDSDEKLFF.

This clone is labeled medium-sized (0.01 to 0.1%). This chain joins TRBV7-8 and TRBJ2-2; D is possibly TRBD1 or TRBD2 (5 bases each). V shed 1 base and J shed 7 bases, with 22 bases lying between them. The CDR3 is 18 residues long. Germline V lookup: CDR1 SGHVS, CDR2 FQNEAQ. In DNA form, the CDR3 reads TGTGCCAGCAGCTTAGTTGGGAGACTACGTAAGGGGAGCGGGGAGCTGTTTTTT. Its translation is CASSLVGRLRKGSGELFF.

The rearrangement links TRBV6-5 to TRBJ1-1, with 8 nucleotides matching TRBD1. Germline V gives CDR1 MNHEY, CDR2 SVGAGI. The ends lost 6 bases at V and 8 bases at J; junction bases unmatched: 11. The CDR3 has 14 amino acids. Written as DNA, the CDR3 is TGTGCCAGCAGGCTTCCTGGACAGGGCTCGGAAGCTTTCTTT. Its protein is CASRLPGQGSEAFF.

This clone was found once. The genes are TRBV28 and TRBJ1-2, with D maybe TRBD1 (6 bases). CDR1 MDHEN and CDR2 SYDVKM come from the germline V gene. This CDR3 region has 15 residues. With 3 bases removed from V and 2 bases from J, the gap between germline ends came to 13 bases. The CDR3 reads CASSFSRGRNYGYTF. Here the CDR3 DNA reads TGTGCCAGCAGTTTCTCCAGGGGCAGGAACTATGGCTACACCTTC.

This chain joins TRBV19 and TRBJ2-5; D ambiguous. This CDR3 is 14 amino acids long. Germline V gives CDR1 LNHDA, CDR2 SQIVND (reference sequence). Trimming took off 3 bases at V and 5 bases at J, with 13 bases between the two ends. The CDR3 region has the DNA TGTGCCAGTAGTATGGCGGTTTCCGCCGAGACCCAGTACTTC. It translates to CASSMAVSAETQYF.

The chain is built from TRBV2 and TRBJ1-1, with 7 nucleotides matching TRBD1. CDR3 length: 18 amino acids. Germline assignment: CDR1 SNHLY and CDR2 FYNNEI. V lost 3 bases, J lost 3 bases, and 16 bases stayed unmatched. In nucleotides, the CDR3 is TGTGCCAGCAGTGATTTAGGAGCGAGACAGGGCGGTGACACTGAAGCTTTCTTT. Its protein product is CASSDLGARQGGDTEAFF.